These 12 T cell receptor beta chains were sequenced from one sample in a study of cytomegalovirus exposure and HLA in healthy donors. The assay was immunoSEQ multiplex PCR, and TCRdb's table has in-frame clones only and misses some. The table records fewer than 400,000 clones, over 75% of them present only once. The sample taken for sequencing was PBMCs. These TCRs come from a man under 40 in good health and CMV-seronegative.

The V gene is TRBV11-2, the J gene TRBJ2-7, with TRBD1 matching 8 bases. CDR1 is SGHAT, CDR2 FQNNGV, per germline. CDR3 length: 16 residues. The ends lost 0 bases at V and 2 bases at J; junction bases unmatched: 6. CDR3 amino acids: CASSLDLRDRTYEQYF. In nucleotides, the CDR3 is TGTGCCAGCAGCTTAGATCTCCGGGACAGGACCTACGAGCAGTACTTC.

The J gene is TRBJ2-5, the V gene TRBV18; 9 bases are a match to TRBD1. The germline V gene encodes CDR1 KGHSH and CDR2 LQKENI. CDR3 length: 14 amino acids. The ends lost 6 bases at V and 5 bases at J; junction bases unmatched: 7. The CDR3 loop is CASSPGQGSETQYF. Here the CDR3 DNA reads TGTGCCAGCTCGCCGGGACAGGGTTCGGAGACCCAGTACTTC.

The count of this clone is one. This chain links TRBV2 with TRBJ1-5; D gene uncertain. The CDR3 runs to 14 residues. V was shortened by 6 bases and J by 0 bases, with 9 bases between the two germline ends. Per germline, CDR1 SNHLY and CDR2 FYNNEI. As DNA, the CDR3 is TGTGCCAGCAGACAGTACGATAGCAATCAGCCCCAGCATTTT. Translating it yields CASRQYDSNQPQHF.

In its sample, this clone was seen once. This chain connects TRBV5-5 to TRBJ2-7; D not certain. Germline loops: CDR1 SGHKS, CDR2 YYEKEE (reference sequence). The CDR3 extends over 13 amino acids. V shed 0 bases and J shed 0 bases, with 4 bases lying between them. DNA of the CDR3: TGTGCCAGCAGCTTGGTTAGCTCCTACGAGCAGTACTTC. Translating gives CASSLVSSYEQYF. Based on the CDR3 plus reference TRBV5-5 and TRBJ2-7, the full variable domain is DAGVTQSPTHLIKTRGQQVTLRCSPISGHKSVSWYQQVLGQGPQFIFQYYEKEERGRGNFPDRFSARQFPNYSSELNVNALLLGDSALYLCASSLVSSYEQYFGPGTRLTVT.

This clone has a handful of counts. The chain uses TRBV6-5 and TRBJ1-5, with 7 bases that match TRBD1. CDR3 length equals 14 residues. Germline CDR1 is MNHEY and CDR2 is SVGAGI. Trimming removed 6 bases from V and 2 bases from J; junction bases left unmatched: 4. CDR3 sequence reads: CASRGQVGNQPQHF. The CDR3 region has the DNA TGTGCCAGCAGAGGACAGGTTGGCAATCAGCCCCAGCATTTT.

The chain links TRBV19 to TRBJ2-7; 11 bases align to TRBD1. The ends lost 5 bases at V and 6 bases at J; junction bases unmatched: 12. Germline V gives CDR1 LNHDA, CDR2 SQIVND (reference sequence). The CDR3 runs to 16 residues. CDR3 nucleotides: TGTGCCAGTAGTCCCTTGGGACAGGGGGGTCTTCGCGAGCAGTACTTC. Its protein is CASSPLGQGGLREQYF.

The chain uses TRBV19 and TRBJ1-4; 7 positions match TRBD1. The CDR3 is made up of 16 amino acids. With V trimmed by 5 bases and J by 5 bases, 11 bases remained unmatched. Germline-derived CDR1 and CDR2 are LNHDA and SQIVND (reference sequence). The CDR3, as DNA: TGTGCCAGTAGTCTCAGAACAGGGGCCCCGAATGAAAAACTGTTTTTT. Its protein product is CASSLRTGAPNEKLFF.

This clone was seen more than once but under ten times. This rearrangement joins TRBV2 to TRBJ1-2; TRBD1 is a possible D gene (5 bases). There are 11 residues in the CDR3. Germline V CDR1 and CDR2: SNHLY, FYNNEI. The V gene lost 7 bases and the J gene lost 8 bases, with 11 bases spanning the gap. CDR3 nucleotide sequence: TGTGCCAGCAAAAGGGGACTCGGCTACACCTTC. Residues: CASKRGLGYTF.

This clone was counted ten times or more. The CDR3 DNA sequence: TGTGCCAGCAGCTTAGGTTTAGCGCAGGGAGGCGATGAGCAGTTCTTC. Translation: CASSLGLAQGGDEQFF. V and J are TRBV7-9 and TRBJ2-1; maybe TRBD2 (6 bases). This CDR3 has 16 amino acids. The ends were cut back, 1 base at V and 8 bases at J, with 18 bases in the middle. CDR1 and CDR2 from the germline V gene are SEHNR and FQNEAQ (reference sequence).

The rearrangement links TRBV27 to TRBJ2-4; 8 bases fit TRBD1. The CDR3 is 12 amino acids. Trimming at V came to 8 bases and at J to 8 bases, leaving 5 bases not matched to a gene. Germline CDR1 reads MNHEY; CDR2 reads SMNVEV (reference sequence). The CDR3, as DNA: TGTGCCAGCGGCGACAGGGGACACATTCAGTACTTC. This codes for CASGDRGHIQYF.

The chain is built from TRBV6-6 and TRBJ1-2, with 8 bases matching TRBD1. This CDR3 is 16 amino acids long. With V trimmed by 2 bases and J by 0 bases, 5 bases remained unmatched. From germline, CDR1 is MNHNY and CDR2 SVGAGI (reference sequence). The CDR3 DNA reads TGTGCCAGCAGTTACACGGGACAGGACGCTAACTATGGCTACACCTTC. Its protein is CASSYTGQDANYGYTF.

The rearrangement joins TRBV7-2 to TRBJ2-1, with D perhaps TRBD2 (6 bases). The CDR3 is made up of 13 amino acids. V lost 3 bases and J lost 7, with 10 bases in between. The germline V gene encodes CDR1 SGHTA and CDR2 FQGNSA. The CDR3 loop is CASSLGGRNEQFF. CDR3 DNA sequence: TGTGCCAGCAGCTTGGGGGGTAGGAATGAGCAGTTCTTC.